Below are 25 T cell receptor beta chains sequenced from a single sample in a study of T cell responses to AZD1222 COVID-19 vaccine. This table comes from immunoSEQ multiplex PCR, and its TCRdb copy is limited to in-frame clones, with some not included. The sample contains approximately 130,000 clones, over 90% of which appear only once. The sequencing used peripheral blood, collected on day 0 of AZD1222 vaccination. The receptor source for this set is an adult in good health.

To note about this clone: One junction end disagrees with the germline gene, perhaps due to a read error. V is TRBV15 and J is TRBJ2-1; D perhaps matches TRBD2 (6 bases). This CDR3 is built from 12 residues. Germline CDR1 reads LNHNV; CDR2 reads YYDKDF (reference sequence). CDR3 sequence reads: CTTSYGGDEQFF. For the CDR3, the DNA is TGTACCACCAGCTACGGGGGAGATGAGCAGTTCTTC.

The V gene is TRBV6-5, the J gene TRBJ1-3, with D possibly TRBD1 on 6 matching bases. The CDR3 is 13 residues long. V was cut by 2 bases and J by 4 bases, with 6 bases left in between. Germline lookup yields CDR1 MNHEY and CDR2 SVGAGI. This CDR3 is CASSYGQGNTIYF. The CDR3 coding sequence is TGTGCCAGCAGTTACGGACAGGGAAACACCATATATTTT.

The chain uses TRBV7-8 and TRBJ1-4; no reliable D call. CDR1 is SGHVS and CDR2 is FQNEAQ in the germline V gene. The CDR3 consists of 15 residues. V was pared by 5 bases and J by 8 bases, with 18 bases between. In DNA form, the CDR3 reads TGTGCCAGCAGCACCCATGCGGGGTTTGGGGAAAAACTGTTTTTT. Its translation is CASSTHAGFGEKLFF.

This chain joins TRBV6-5 and TRBJ1-1, with D unresolved. This CDR3 has 13 residues. The germline gives CDR1 MNHEY, CDR2 SVGAGI. With 6 bases removed from V and 0 bases from J, the gap between germline ends came to 8 bases. CDR3 protein: CASSKGLNTEAFF. The CDR3 DNA follows: TGTGCCAGCAGCAAGGGCCTGAACACTGAAGCTTTCTTT.

The J gene is TRBJ2-5, the V gene TRBV7-6, with D tentatively TRBD1 (5 bases). CDR1 SGHVS and CDR2 FNYEAQ come from the germline V gene. CDR3 size: 17 residues. V shed 0 bases and J shed 4 bases, with 18 bases lying between them. CDR3 coding DNA: TGTGCCAGCAGCTTAGCGCTCCGACAGTTCCCAAGAGAGACCCAGTACTTC. This sequence encodes CASSLALRQFPRETQYF.

This chain joins TRBV18 and TRBJ1-6; D is uncertain. The CDR3 is made up of 14 amino acids. Between the trimmed V and J ends, which lost 2 bases and 6 bases, there was a span of 8 bases. The germline gives CDR1 KGHSH, CDR2 LQKENI. The CDR3 sequence is CASSPAQFNSPLHF. The CDR3 DNA follows: TGTGCCAGCTCACCAGCGCAGTTTAATTCACCCCTCCACTTT. The entire variable domain, with the rest obtained from reference TRBV18 and TRBJ1-6, is as follows: NAGVMQNPRHLVRRRGQEARLRCSPMKGHSHVYWYRQLPEEGLKFMVYLQKENIIDESGMPKERFSAEFPKEGPSILRIQQVVRGDSAAYFCASSPAQFNSPLHFGNGTRLTVT.

This clone was seen just once. The V gene is TRBV5-6, the J gene TRBJ2-7; a weak D match, TRBD2 (5 bases). Germline V gene lookup returns CDR1 SGHDT and CDR2 YYEEEE. There are 12 residues in the CDR3. The V end was cut by 0 bases, the J end by 5 bases, with 6 bases between. The CDR3 reads CASSLAGDEQYF. In nucleotides, the CDR3 is TGTGCCAGCAGCTTGGCCGGGGACGAGCAGTACTTC.

This clone appeared once. The chain has TRBV28 and TRBJ1-2; unclear D gene. This CDR3 contains 13 residues. Trimming left V 2 bases short and J 4 bases short, with 8 bases between. Looked up from germline, CDR1 is MDHEN and CDR2 is SYDVKM. The CDR3 nucleotides read TGTGCCAGCAGTTTAGGGCAGACCTATGGCTACACCTTC. This sequence encodes CASSLGQTYGYTF.

The chain recombines TRBV7-9 with TRBJ1-6, with 7 positions matching TRBD1. V lost 3 bases to trimming and J lost 6 bases; unmatched junction nucleotides: 2. Germline values: CDR1 SEHNR, CDR2 FQNEAQ (reference sequence). The CDR3 has 14 residues. CDR3 in amino acids: CASSFWDSNSPLHF. CDR3 sequence (DNA): TGTGCCAGCAGCTTTTGGGACAGTAATTCACCCCTCCACTTT.

The chain couples TRBV9 to TRBJ1-2; TRBD1 aligns across 8 bases. Germline CDR1 and CDR2: SGDLS and YYNGEE. The CDR3 extends over 15 amino acids. V gave up 0 bases and J gave up 4 bases; unmatched junction bases: 5. CDR3 sequence (DNA): TGTGCCAGCAGCGTAGTTGGACAGGGAACCTATGGCTACACCTTC. Protein product: CASSVVGQGTYGYTF.

The rearrangement links TRBV4-1 to TRBJ2-7; a possible D gene is TRBD1 (6 bases). This CDR3 has 17 amino acids. V lost 2 bases and J 0 bases, leaving 17 bases between the germline ends. The germline gives CDR1 MGHRA, CDR2 YSYEKL. The CDR3 nucleotides are TGCGCCAGCAGCCAATTCGGACAGCCCTTCTTCTCCTACGAGCAGTACTTC. Protein sequence: CASSQFGQPFFSYEQYF.

The chain uses TRBV4-1 and TRBJ1-3, with D unclear. The CDR3 covers 15 residues. Germline CDR1 MGHRA, CDR2 YSYEKL. Trimming shortened V by 0 bases and J by 0 bases, and 6 bases separated the two germline ends. The DNA of the CDR3 is TGCGCCAGCAGCCAAGATGAAAACTCTGGAAACACCATATATTTT. Translated: CASSQDENSGNTIYF.

The chain links TRBV10-3 to TRBJ1-2; D remains ambiguous. The CDR3 loop spans 14 amino acids. V lost 2 bases and J 2 bases, leaving 9 bases between the germline ends. CDR1 is ENHRY and CDR2 is SYGVKD in the germline V gene. CDR3 sequence: CAISERSENYGYTF. The CDR3 DNA sequence: TGTGCCATCAGTGAGCGCAGCGAAAACTATGGCTACACCTTC.

This chain connects TRBV19 to TRBJ2-3; no firm D call. The ends were cut back, 4 bases at V and 6 bases at J, with 5 bases in the middle. Germline values: CDR1 LNHDA, CDR2 SQIVND (reference sequence). The CDR3 contains 11 residues. The CDR3 DNA reads as TGTGCCAGTAGTAGGATGGATACGCAGTATTTT. Translation: CASSRMDTQYF. The entire variable domain, with the rest obtained from reference TRBV19 and TRBJ2-3, is as follows: DGGITQSPKYLFRKEGQNVTLSCEQNLNHDAMYWYRQDPGQGLRLIYYSQIVNDFQKGDIAEGYSVSREKKESFPLTVTSAQKNPTAFYLCASSRMDTQYFGPGTRLTVL.

The gene calls are TRBV3-1 (or the pseudogene TRBV3-2) and TRBJ2-3; no clear D. Trimming removed 1 base at V and 4 bases at J, with 9 bases between. Germline CDR1 is LGHDT and CDR2 is YNNKEL (reference sequence). The CDR3 extends over 14 amino acids. CDR3 sequence: CASSQAYGPDTQYF. The CDR3 bases are TGTGCCAGCAGCCAAGCTTACGGTCCAGATACGCAGTATTTT.

Notes on this clone: Other DNA sequences in the same sample also yield this CDR3. V usage is TRBV10-3 and J usage is TRBJ1-1; 7 bases agree with TRBD1. V shed 2 bases, J shed 1 base, and the junction held 1 base outside the gene matches. The CDR3 runs 14 residues. Germline lookup yields CDR1 ENHRY and CDR2 SYGVKD. As DNA, the CDR3 is TGTGCCATCAGTGAGGGGACAGCGAACACTGAAGCTTTCTTT. It specifies CAISEGTANTEAFF.

This chain connects TRBV20-1 to TRBJ1-1, with D uncertain. This CDR3 is 11 amino acids long. Trimming removed 6 bases from V and 5 bases from J, with 10 bases in between. In germline, CDR1 is DFQATT, CDR2 SNEGSKA (reference sequence). The CDR3 spells CSAPSGTEAFF. The CDR3 DNA sequence: TGCAGTGCCCCGAGTGGGACTGAAGCTTTCTTT.

V usage is TRBV6-5 and J usage is TRBJ2-2, with 8 bases matching TRBD1. This CDR3 comprises 16 residues. CDR1 is MNHEY, CDR2 SVGAGI, per germline. J lost 0 bases, V lost 2 bases, and 2 bases had no gene match. Here the CDR3 reads CASSYARGPNTGELFF. The DNA for the CDR3 is TGTGCCAGCAGTTACGCCAGGGGGCCGAACACCGGGGAGCTGTTTTTT.

The chain couples TRBV7-2 to TRBJ2-5; D is ambiguous. The CDR3 contains 14 residues. Trimming removed 1 base from V and 6 bases from J, with 12 bases in between. Germline CDR1 is SGHTA and CDR2 is FQGNSA. As DNA, the CDR3 is TGTGCCAGCAGCTTAGAAGTGGGTTTAAAGACCCAGTACTTC. This encodes CASSLEVGLKTQYF.

The chain joins TRBV10-3 to TRBJ1-1; no definite D call. Germline V gene lookup returns CDR1 ENHRY and CDR2 SYGVKD. This CDR3 has 15 amino acids. Trimming pared 2 bases from V and 1 base from J, leaving 11 bases between. The chain's CDR3 is CAISERDIQNTEAFF. The CDR3 region has the DNA TGTGCCATCAGTGAGCGAGACATCCAGAACACTGAAGCTTTCTTT.

V is TRBV2 and J is TRBJ1-5; D remains ambiguous. The CDR3 consists of 15 residues. V lost 4 bases and J lost 0, with 10 bases in between. Germline V CDR1 and CDR2: SNHLY, FYNNEI. The CDR3, as DNA: TGTGCCAGCAGTGGAATTACAGCTAGCAATCAGCCCCAGCATTTT. It codes for CASSGITASNQPQHF.

This chain joins TRBV5-1 and TRBJ2-3, with 7 bases matching TRBD2. J was trimmed by 0 bases and V by 7 bases; bases with no gene match: 8. This CDR3 has 15 amino acids. From germline, CDR1 is SGHRS and CDR2 YFSETQ. The CDR3 DNA reads TGCGCCAGCTGCAACGGGGGGACTAGCACAGATACGCAGTATTTT. Translation: CASCNGGTSTDTQYF.

The rearrangement joins TRBV6-5 to TRBJ2-7; 9 bases fit TRBD1. Losses at the gene ends were 6 bases for V and 5 bases for J; bases not matched to a gene: 5. Germline V gives CDR1 MNHEY, CDR2 SVGAGI. This CDR3 region has 13 residues. Written as DNA, the CDR3 is TGTGCCAGCAGAGGGACAGGGCGCGACGAGCAGTACTTC. As protein: CASRGTGRDEQYF.

The chain uses TRBV10-1 and TRBJ1-5, with a weak D call TRBD1 (6 bases). The CDR3 covers 15 residues. V lost 7 bases to trimming and J lost 1 base, with 14 bases between them. Looked up from germline, CDR1 is WNHNN and CDR2 is SYGVQD (reference sequence). Written as DNA, the CDR3 is TGCGCCAGCATCAGGGGAGCTCCGAGCAATCAGCCCCAGCATTTT. Encoded protein: CASIRGAPSNQPQHF.

The chain joins TRBV5-1 to TRBJ1-5, with 9 bases aligning to TRBD1. This CDR3 region has 15 residues. Germline CDR1 is SGHRS and CDR2 is YFSETQ. Trimming removed 4 bases from V and 4 bases from J; junction bases left unmatched: 6. CDR3 protein: CASSAGTGRNQPQHF. In DNA form, the CDR3 reads TGCGCCAGCAGCGCCGGGACAGGGCGAAATCAGCCCCAGCATTTT.